The 25 T cell receptor beta chains given below trace back to one sample, sequenced in a study of blood T cell repertoires in COVID-19 (dated by TCRdb to the early 2020s). Receptor libraries were prepared by the immunoSEQ multiplex PCR assay. The clones in this table, taken by TCRdb from immuneACCESS, are in-frame only. Not every clone is retained; where verified, under half of the shortfall comes from an unresolved V gene, and the cause of the rest is unknown. This sample is represented by about 98,000 clones; around four fifths of them were singletons. The ten most abundant clones make up 4% to 5.5% of the sample. The sequencing sample was made of peripheral blood. The source is a human donor in a cohort sampled during active COVID-19.

The chain is built from TRBV28 and TRBJ2-7; possibly TRBD2 for D (5 bases). V was pared by 8 bases and J by 7 bases, with 9 bases between. The V gene's germline CDR1 is MDHEN and CDR2 SYDVKM. The CDR3 totals 10 residues. The CDR3 DNA follows: TGTGCCAGCGGAGGTAGGGAGCAGTACTTC. It is translated as CASGGREQYF.

The chain links TRBV5-1 to TRBJ1-1; 8 bases line up with TRBD1. Per the germline V gene, CDR1 is SGHRS and CDR2 is YFSETQ. The junction had 5 bases not matched to a gene; V was cut back by 0 bases and J by 4 bases. The CDR3 is made up of 15 amino acids. The CDR3: CASSLEGQGATEAFF. The CDR3 region has the DNA TGCGCCAGCAGCTTGGAAGGACAGGGAGCCACTGAAGCTTTCTTT.

The V gene is TRBV20-1, the J gene TRBJ1-2, with D unclear. The germline CDR1 and CDR2 sequences are DFQATT and SNEGSKA (reference sequence). V was pared by 3 bases and J by 1 base, with 9 bases between. CDR3 size: 13 residues. CDR3 in DNA: TGCAGTGCTAGTCACCGGGATAACTATGGCTACACCTTC. Its translation: CSASHRDNYGYTF.

This clone has at least ten counts. J is TRBJ2-7 and V is TRBV6-5, with no clear D. This CDR3 comprises 11 residues. CDR1 and CDR2 (germline): MNHEY, SVGAGI. Trimming removed 2 bases at V and 4 bases at J, with 3 bases between. CDR3 sequence: CASSYAYEQYF. CDR3 in DNA: TGTGCCAGCAGTTACGCGTACGAGCAGTACTTC.

The CDR3 DNA reads TGTGCCAGCAGCCAAGATAAAGAGAACGAGCAGTACTTC. It encodes CASSQDKENEQYF. The rearrangement uses TRBV14 and TRBJ2-7; D ambiguous. The CDR3 extends over 13 amino acids. Trimming removed 0 bases from V and 5 bases from J, with 8 bases in between. In germline, CDR1 is SGHDN, CDR2 FVKESK.

This chain uses TRBV11-1 with TRBJ2-7; 7 bases align to TRBD2. The length of the CDR3 is 13 residues. Germline V gives CDR1 SGHAT, CDR2 FQDESV (reference sequence). Trimming removed 6 bases from V and 6 bases from J; junction bases left unmatched: 8. The DNA for the CDR3 is TGTGCCAGCAGGAAAGACACGGGGGGCGAGCAGTACTTC. It specifies CASRKDTGGEQYF.

The chain links TRBV2 to TRBJ1-1; 7 nucleotides agree with TRBD1. V trimming: 6 bases; J trimming: 3 bases; junction bases outside the gene matches: 4. The germline V gene encodes CDR1 SNHLY and CDR2 FYNNEI. The CDR3 is 13 residues long. CDR3 sequence reads: CASSGDSDTEAFF. The DNA of the CDR3 is TGTGCCAGCAGCGGGGACAGTGACACTGAAGCTTTCTTT.

This clone was picked up a small number of times. The chain uses TRBV10-3 and TRBJ1-5, with D uncertain. CDR1 and CDR2 from the germline V gene are ENHRY and SYGVKD. V dropped 6 bases and J dropped 9 bases, with 12 bases sitting between them. This CDR3 comprises 12 residues. CDR3 DNA sequence: TGTGCCATCAGCCCGGGAGAGGCGCCCCAGCATTTT. Protein sequence: CAISPGEAPQHF.

The chain couples TRBV28 to TRBJ2-7, with TRBD2 identical over 7 bases. The CDR3 is made up of 13 amino acids. Germline loops: CDR1 MDHEN, CDR2 SYDVKM. With V trimmed by 6 bases and J by 4 bases, 6 bases remained unmatched. The CDR3 DNA reads as TGTGCCAGCAGGTGGGGGGGGAATTACGAGCAGTACTTC. Amino acid sequence: CASRWGGNYEQYF.

The chain couples TRBV7-3 to TRBJ2-5; 7 bases are a match to TRBD2. V lost 5 bases to trimming and J lost 2 bases; unmatched junction nucleotides: 8. The CDR3 is 15 residues long. Germline CDR1 is SGHTA and CDR2 is FQGTGA. CDR3 bases: TGTGCCAGCAGCCCCACCGGGACTACTCAAGAGACCCAGTACTTC. Translated, it gives CASSPTGTTQETQYF.

This chain links TRBV7-9 with TRBJ2-1, with a tentative D call TRBD1 (5 bases). Looked up from germline, CDR1 is SEHNR and CDR2 is FQNEAQ (reference sequence). The CDR3 length is 15 residues. Trimming removed 6 bases from V and 3 bases from J, with 15 bases in between. CDR3 sequence (DNA): TGTGCCAGCAGACCCCAGGGTATCCTCTACAATGAGCAGTTCTTC. It codes for CASRPQGILYNEQFF.

The chain has TRBV19 and TRBJ1-1; D ambiguous. Germline loops: CDR1 LNHDA, CDR2 SQIVND (reference sequence). V was trimmed by 6 bases and J by 3 bases, leaving 8 bases between them. The CDR3 sequence is 12 residues long. In DNA, the CDR3 is TGTGCCAGTAGCCCGTCCTACACTGAAGCTTTCTTT. Translated, it gives CASSPSYTEAFF.

This chain joins TRBV7-2 and TRBJ1-1, with unresolved D. Germline values: CDR1 SGHTA, CDR2 FQGNSA. The CDR3 spans 13 residues. V dropped 5 bases and J dropped 0 bases, with 7 bases sitting between them. The CDR3 protein is CASSRGLNTEAFF. The CDR3 nucleotides read TGTGCCAGCAGCCGTGGGCTGAACACTGAAGCTTTCTTT.

This chain links TRBV6-5 with TRBJ1-4; D gene unclear. The V end was cut by 5 bases, the J end by 5 bases, with 6 bases between. The CDR3 length is 12 residues. Germline assignment: CDR1 MNHEY and CDR2 SVGAGI. Here the CDR3 reads CASSLLNEKLFF. CDR3 in DNA: TGTGCCAGCAGTCTACTCAATGAAAAACTGTTTTTT.

The rearrangement uses TRBV18 and TRBJ2-7; D ambiguous. The CDR3 runs to 12 residues. Trimming took off 3 bases at V and 7 bases at J, with 10 bases between the two ends. Germline values: CDR1 KGHSH, CDR2 LQKENI. The CDR3 reads CASSPSLFEQYF. CDR3 nucleotide sequence: TGTGCCAGCTCACCTTCTCTCTTTGAGCAGTACTTC.

The chain employs TRBV7-8 and TRBJ2-1, with 9 bases matching TRBD2. Per germline, CDR1 SGHVS and CDR2 FQNEAQ. The CDR3 is 15 amino acids. V lost 5 bases to trimming and J lost 7 bases; unmatched junction nucleotides: 9. CDR3: CASSDVGLAINEQFF. For the CDR3, the DNA is TGTGCCAGCAGCGACGTCGGACTAGCGATAAATGAGCAGTTCTTC.

The CDR3 nucleotides are TGTGCCAGCAGCTTAAGATTCAGAGGGAGGTCCTACAATGAGCAGTTCTTC. Protein sequence: CASSLRFRGRSYNEQFF. The chain couples TRBV11-2 to TRBJ2-1; tentative D call: TRBD2 (6 bases). The CDR3 is 17 amino acids. Looked up from germline, CDR1 is SGHAT and CDR2 is FQNNGV. V gave up 2 bases and J gave up 1 base, with 15 bases separating them.

The V call is TRBV6-2 or TRBV6-3, the J call TRBJ1-2; D call uncertain. The CDR3 consists of 11 residues. CDR1 is MNHEY and CDR2 is SVGEGT in the germline V gene. V was cut by 5 bases and J by 2 bases, with 3 bases left in between. For the CDR3, the DNA is TGTGCCAGCAGTCAAAACTATGGCTACACCTTC. This sequence encodes CASSQNYGYTF.

The V call is TRBV2, the J call TRBJ2-7; 9 positions match TRBD1. Germline loops: CDR1 SNHLY, CDR2 FYNNEI. The CDR3 contains 14 residues. The V and J ends lost 9 bases and 2 bases, in that order; junction bases with no gene match: 8. CDR3 in amino acids: CASHGTGHAYEQYF. The CDR3 region has the DNA TGTGCCAGTCATGGGACAGGGCACGCCTACGAGCAGTACTTC. Full variable domain (rest looked up from reference TRBV2 and TRBJ2-7): EPEVTQTPSHQVTQMGQEVILRCVPISNHLYFYWYRQILGQKVEFLVSFYNNEISEKSEIFDDQFSVERPDGSNFTLKIRSTKLEDSAMYFCASHGTGHAYEQYFGPGTRLTVT.

The chain recombines TRBV28 with TRBJ2-2, with TRBD2 matching 7 bases. The V and J ends lost 6 bases and 0 bases, in that order; junction bases with no gene match: 4. Germline CDR1 is MDHEN and CDR2 is SYDVKM. The CDR3 runs to 15 residues. The CDR3 sequence: CASSERGSNTGELFF. The CDR3 DNA is TGTGCCAGCAGCGAGCGGGGATCGAACACCGGGGAGCTGTTTTTT.

The CDR3 loop is CASSDHTGVSEQFF. CDR3 DNA sequence: TGTGCCAGCAGTGATCATACGGGGGTTTCTGAGCAGTTCTTC. The V gene is TRBV6-4, the J gene TRBJ2-1; tentative D call: TRBD2 (6 bases). The germline V and J ends were trimmed by 3 bases and 9 bases, with 15 bases remaining between them. From germline, CDR1 is MRHNA and CDR2 SNTAGT. This CDR3 has 14 residues.

This clone was seen a few times. The DNA for the CDR3 is TGTGCCAGCAGTTACTCTATCTCAAGGCCGCGGGCGGAACTGTTTTTT. Translating it yields CASSYSISRPRAELFF. This chain links TRBV6-5 with TRBJ1-4; D uncertain. The CDR3 runs 16 residues. Germline CDR1 is MNHEY and CDR2 is SVGAGI. The V end was cut by 0 bases, the J end by 12 bases, with 20 bases between.

This rearrangement joins TRBV6-5 to TRBJ1-3; D gene unclear. Trimming removed 0 bases from V and 8 bases from J, with 14 bases in between. The CDR3 has 15 amino acids. The germline V gene encodes CDR1 MNHEY and CDR2 SVGAGI. Here the CDR3 reads CASSYSGRERDTIYF. CDR3 coding DNA: TGTGCCAGCAGTTACTCGGGGAGAGAGCGGGACACCATATATTTT.

The V gene is TRBV6-6, the J gene TRBJ2-5, with TRBD1 identical over 7 bases. This CDR3 comprises 15 residues. Germline values: CDR1 MNHNY, CDR2 SVGAGI (reference sequence). V shed 0 bases and J 3 bases; nucleotides not matched to a gene: 4. CDR3 amino acids: CASSYSRTGKETQYF. CDR3 DNA: TGTGCCAGCAGTTACTCAAGGACAGGAAAAGAGACCCAGTACTTC.

This chain uses TRBV2 with TRBJ1-6; TRBD1 agrees at 12 bases. The V gene end was trimmed by 6 bases and the J gene end by 9 bases; junction bases not matched to a gene: 6. Germline CDR1 and CDR2: SNHLY and FYNNEI. The CDR3 spans 15 residues. The CDR3 DNA follows: TGTGCCAGCAGCTCTGGGACAGGGGGCCGTTCACCCCTCCACTTT. Protein product: CASSSGTGGRSPLHF.